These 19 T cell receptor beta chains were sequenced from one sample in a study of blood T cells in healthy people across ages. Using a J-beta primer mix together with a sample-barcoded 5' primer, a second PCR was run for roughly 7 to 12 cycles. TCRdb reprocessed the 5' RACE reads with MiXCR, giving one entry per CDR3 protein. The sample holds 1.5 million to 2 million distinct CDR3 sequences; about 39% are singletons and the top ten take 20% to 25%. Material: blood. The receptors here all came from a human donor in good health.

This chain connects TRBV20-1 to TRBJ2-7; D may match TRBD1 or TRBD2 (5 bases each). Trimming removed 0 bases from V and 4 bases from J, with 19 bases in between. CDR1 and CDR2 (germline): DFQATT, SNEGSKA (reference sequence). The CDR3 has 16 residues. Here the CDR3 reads CSARDVAGTGAYEQYF. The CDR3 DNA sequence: TGCAGTGCTAGAGATGTGGCCGGGACGGGTGCATACGAGCAGTACTTC.

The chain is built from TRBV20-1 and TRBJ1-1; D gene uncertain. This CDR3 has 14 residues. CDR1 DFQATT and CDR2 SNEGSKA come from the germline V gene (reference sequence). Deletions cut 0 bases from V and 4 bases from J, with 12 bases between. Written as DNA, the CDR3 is TGCAGTGCTAGAGATCAGCGGGGTTTCACTGAAGCTTTCTTT. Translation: CSARDQRGFTEAFF.

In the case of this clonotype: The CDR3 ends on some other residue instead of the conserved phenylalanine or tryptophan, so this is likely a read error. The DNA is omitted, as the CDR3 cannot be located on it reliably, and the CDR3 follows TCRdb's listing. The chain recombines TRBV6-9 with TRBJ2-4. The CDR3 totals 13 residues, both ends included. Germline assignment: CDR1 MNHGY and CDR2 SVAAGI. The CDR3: CASSSSARNIQYL.

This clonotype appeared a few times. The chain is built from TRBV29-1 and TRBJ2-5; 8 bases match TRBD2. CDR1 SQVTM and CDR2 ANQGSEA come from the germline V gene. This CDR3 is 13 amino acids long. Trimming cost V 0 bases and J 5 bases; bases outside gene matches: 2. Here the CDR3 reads CSVEDTGGETQYF. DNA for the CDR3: TGCAGCGTTGAAGATACGGGAGGGGAGACCCAGTACTTC.

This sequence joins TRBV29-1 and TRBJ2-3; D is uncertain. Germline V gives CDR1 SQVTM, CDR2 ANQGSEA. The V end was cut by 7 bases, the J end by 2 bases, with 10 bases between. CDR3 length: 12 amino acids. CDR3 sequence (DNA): TGCAGCGCAACAGTCATCACAGATACGCAGTATTTT. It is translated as CSATVITDTQYF.

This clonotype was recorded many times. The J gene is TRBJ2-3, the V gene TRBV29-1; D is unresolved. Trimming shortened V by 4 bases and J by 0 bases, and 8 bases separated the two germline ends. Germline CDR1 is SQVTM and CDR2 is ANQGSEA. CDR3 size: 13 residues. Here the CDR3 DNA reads TGCAGCGTTGCAACCTATAGCACAGATACGCAGTATTTT. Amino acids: CSVATYSTDTQYF.

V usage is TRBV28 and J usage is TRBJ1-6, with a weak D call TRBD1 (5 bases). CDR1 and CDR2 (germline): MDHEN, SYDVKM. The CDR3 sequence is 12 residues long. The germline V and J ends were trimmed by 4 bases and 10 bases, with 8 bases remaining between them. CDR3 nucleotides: TGTGCCAGCAGTTCAGGGTGGTCACCCCTCCACTTT. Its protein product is CASSSGWSPLHF.

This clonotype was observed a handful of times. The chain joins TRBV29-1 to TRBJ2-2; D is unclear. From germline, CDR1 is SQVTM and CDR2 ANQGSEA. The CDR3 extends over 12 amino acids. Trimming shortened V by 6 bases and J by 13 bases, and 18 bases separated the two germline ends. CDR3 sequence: CSVHDRPGRLFF. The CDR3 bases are TGCAGCGTGCACGACCGGCCGGGCCGGCTGTTTTTT.

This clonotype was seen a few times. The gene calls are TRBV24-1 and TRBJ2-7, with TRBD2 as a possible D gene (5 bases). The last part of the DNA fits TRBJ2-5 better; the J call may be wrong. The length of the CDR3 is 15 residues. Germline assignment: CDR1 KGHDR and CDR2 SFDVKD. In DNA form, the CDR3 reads TGTGCCACCAGTGATTTGGTGTCTAGCCAGGAGACCCAGTACTTC. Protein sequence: CATSDLVSSQETQYF.

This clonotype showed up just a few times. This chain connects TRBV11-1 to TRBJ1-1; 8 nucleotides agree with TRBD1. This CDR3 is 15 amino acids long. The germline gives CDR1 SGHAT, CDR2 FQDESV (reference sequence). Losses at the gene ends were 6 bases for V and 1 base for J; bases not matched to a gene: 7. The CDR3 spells CASSRRTGRNTEAFF. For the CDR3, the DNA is TGTGCCAGCAGTCGTCGGACAGGGAGGAACACTGAAGCTTTCTTT. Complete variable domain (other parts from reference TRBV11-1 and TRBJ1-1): EAEVAQSPRYKITEKSQAVAFWCDPISGHATLYWYRQILGQGPELLVQFQDESVVDDSQLPKDRFSAERLKGVDSTLKIQPAELGDSAMYLCASSRRTGRNTEAFFGQGTRLTVV.

The chain's CDR3 is CASSYGGFGEKLFF. Written as DNA, the CDR3 is TGTGCCAGCAGTTACGGGGGGTTCGGTGAAAAACTGTTTTTT. This rearrangement joins TRBV6-6 to TRBJ1-4; D might be TRBD1 (5 bases). The CDR3 loop spans 14 amino acids. From germline, CDR1 is MNHNY and CDR2 SVGAGI (reference sequence). V was trimmed by 2 bases and J by 7 bases, leaving 11 bases between them.

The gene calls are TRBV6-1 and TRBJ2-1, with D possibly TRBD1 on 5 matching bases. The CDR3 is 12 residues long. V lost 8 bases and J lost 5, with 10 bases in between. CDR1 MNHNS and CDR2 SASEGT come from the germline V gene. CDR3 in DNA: TGTGCCAGCGGCGGACACGACAATGAGCAGTTCTTC. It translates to CASGGHDNEQFF.

The CDR3 is CASSYGGTGTQYF. CDR3 in DNA: TGTGCCAGCTCCTACGGGGGGACTGGGACCCAGTACTTC. This chain connects TRBV2 to TRBJ2-5, with 7 bases lining up with TRBD2. V gave up 8 bases and J gave up 7 bases; unmatched junction bases: 10. Germline CDR1 SNHLY, CDR2 FYNNEI. The CDR3 covers 13 residues.

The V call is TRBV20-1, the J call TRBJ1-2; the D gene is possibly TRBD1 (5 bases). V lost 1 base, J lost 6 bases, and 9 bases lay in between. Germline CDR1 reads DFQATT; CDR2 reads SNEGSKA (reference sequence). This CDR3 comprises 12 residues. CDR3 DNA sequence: TGCAGTGCTAGAGGAGTGGGGGATGGCTACACCTTC. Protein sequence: CSARGVGDGYTF.

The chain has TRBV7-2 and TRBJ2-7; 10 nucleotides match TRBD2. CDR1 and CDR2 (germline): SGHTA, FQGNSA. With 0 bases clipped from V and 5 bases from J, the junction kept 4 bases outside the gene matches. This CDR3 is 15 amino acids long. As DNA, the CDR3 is TGTGCCAGCAGCTTAGCCGGACTAGCGGCCCACGAGCAGTACTTC. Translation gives CASSLAGLAAHEQYF.

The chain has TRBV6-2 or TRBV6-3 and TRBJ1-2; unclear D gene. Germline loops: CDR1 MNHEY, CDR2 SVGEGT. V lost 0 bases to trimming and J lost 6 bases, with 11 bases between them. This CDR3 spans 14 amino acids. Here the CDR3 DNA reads TGTGCCAGCAGTTACTCGAGCAGTCATGATGGCTACACCTTC. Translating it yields CASSYSSSHDGYTF.

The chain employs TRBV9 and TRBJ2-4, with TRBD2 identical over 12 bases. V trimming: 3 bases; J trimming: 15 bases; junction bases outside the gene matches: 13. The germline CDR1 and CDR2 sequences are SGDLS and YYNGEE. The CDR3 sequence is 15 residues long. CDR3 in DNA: TGTGCCAGCAGCGCCCGGACTAGCGGGGACTACGAGCGGTACTTC. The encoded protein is CASSARTSGDYERYF.

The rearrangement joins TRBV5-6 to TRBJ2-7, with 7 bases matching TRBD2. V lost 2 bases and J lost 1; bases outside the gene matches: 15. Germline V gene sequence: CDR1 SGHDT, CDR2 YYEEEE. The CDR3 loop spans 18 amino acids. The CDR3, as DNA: TGTGCCAGCAGCTTAGGGTCTGCGTCGGGGAGGGTGTCCTACGAGCAGTACTTC. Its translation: CASSLGSASGRVSYEQYF.

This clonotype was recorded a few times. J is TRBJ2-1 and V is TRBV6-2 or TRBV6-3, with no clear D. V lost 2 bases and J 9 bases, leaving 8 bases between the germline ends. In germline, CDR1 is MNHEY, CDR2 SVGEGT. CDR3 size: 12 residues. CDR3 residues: CASSYGPGEQFF. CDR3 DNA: TGTGCCAGCAGTTACGGTCCGGGTGAGCAGTTCTTC.